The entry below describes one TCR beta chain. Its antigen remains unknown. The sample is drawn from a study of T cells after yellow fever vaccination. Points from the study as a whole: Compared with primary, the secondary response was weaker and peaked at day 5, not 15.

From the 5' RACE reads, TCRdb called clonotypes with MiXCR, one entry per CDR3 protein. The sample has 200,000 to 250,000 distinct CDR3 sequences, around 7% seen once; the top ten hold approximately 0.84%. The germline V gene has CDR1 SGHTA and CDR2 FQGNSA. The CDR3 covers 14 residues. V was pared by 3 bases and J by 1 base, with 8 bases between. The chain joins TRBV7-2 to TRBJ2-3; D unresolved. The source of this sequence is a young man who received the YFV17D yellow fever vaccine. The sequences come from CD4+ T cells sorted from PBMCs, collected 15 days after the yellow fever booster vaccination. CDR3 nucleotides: TGTGCCAGCAGCTTTGCTATGGGCACAGATACGCAGTATTTT. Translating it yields CASSFAMGTDTQYF.